Below are 13 T cell receptor beta chains sequenced from a single sample in a study of blood T cell repertoires in COVID-19. TCRdb keeps only in-frame clones here, not all; method: immunoSEQ multiplex PCR. The sample has about 200,000 clones, almost 90% seen once; the top ten hold more than 1.4%. Specimen: peripheral blood. The receptors shown here come from a man aged 18 to 29 with active or convalescent COVID-19.

J is TRBJ2-1 and V is TRBV5-3; 7 nucleotides match TRBD2. Being an ORF, TRBV5-3 has a function that is uncertain. J was trimmed by 0 bases and V by 4 bases; bases with no gene match: 13. The CDR3 runs to 18 residues. CDR3 region: CARSLTPGLGSSYNEQFF. The CDR3 DNA follows: TGTGCCAGAAGCCTGACCCCAGGACTAGGGAGCTCCTACAATGAGCAGTTCTTC.

J is TRBJ2-4 and V is TRBV3-1 (or the pseudogene TRBV3-2), with D possibly matching TRBD1 (6 bases). Germline V gives CDR1 LGHDT, CDR2 YNNKEL (reference sequence). The CDR3 totals 15 residues. The V end was cut by 7 bases, the J end by 0 bases, with 13 bases between. The CDR3 DNA reads TGTGCCAGCACCGGACAGCCACCAGCCAAAAACATTCAGTACTTC. It specifies CASTGQPPAKNIQYF.

The genes are TRBV19 and TRBJ1-5; 9 nucleotides line up with TRBD1. V shed 6 bases and J 6 bases; nucleotides not matched to a gene: 3. The germline V gene encodes CDR1 LNHDA and CDR2 SQIVND (reference sequence). This CDR3 comprises 13 residues. The CDR3 sequence: CASSGQGSQPQHF. The DNA for the CDR3 is TGTGCCAGTAGCGGACAGGGGAGTCAGCCCCAGCATTTT.

The count of this clone is one. The genes are TRBV7-9 and TRBJ1-1; D call uncertain. The germline CDR1 and CDR2 sequences are SEHNR and FQNEAQ (reference sequence). Deletions cut 5 bases from V and 1 base from J, with 8 bases between. This CDR3 is 13 amino acids long. The CDR3: CASSPVANTEAFF. In nucleotides, the CDR3 is TGTGCCAGCAGCCCCGTAGCGAACACTGAAGCTTTCTTT.

The chain links TRBV6-1 to TRBJ2-1; 11 bases fit TRBD2. The CDR3 is 16 amino acids. CDR1 MNHNS and CDR2 SASEGT come from the germline V gene. J was trimmed by 5 bases and V by 4 bases; bases with no gene match: 7. The CDR3 sequence is CASSGLLAGGHNEQFF. CDR3 nucleotide sequence: TGTGCCAGCAGTGGACTATTAGCGGGAGGGCACAATGAGCAGTTCTTC.

The rearrangement links TRBV7-3 to TRBJ2-1; 10 positions agree with TRBD2. Germline V gene sequence: CDR1 SGHTA, CDR2 FQGTGA. Trimming removed 0 bases from V and 10 bases from J; junction bases left unmatched: 3. The CDR3 covers 14 residues. The chain's CDR3 is CASSLTGAGGEQFF. CDR3 coding DNA: TGTGCCAGCAGCTTAACGGGAGCGGGAGGGGAGCAGTTCTTC.

The chain links TRBV18 to TRBJ2-2; D remains unclear. The CDR3 is 16 residues long. CDR1 and CDR2 (germline): KGHSH, LQKENI. The ends were cut back, 2 bases at V and 0 bases at J, with 10 bases in the middle. CDR3 sequence reads: CASSPSRTTNTGELFF. Here the CDR3 DNA reads TGTGCCAGCTCACCATCCAGAACCACGAACACCGGGGAGCTGTTTTTT.

The chain recombines TRBV7-9 with TRBJ1-4; TRBD1 matches 8 bases. From germline, CDR1 is SEHNR and CDR2 FQNEAQ (reference sequence). The CDR3 sequence is 14 residues long. V lost 7 bases and J lost 8; bases outside the gene matches: 9. CDR3 in DNA: TGTGCCAGCAACAAACAGGGGGTGAACGAAAAACTGTTTTTT. Amino acid sequence: CASNKQGVNEKLFF.

The gene calls are TRBV27 and TRBJ1-2; D might be TRBD1 (6 bases). The V end lost 4 bases, the J end lost 3 bases, and 9 bases lay between the germline ends. Germline V lookup: CDR1 MNHEY, CDR2 SMNVEV (reference sequence). The CDR3 runs to 13 residues. The CDR3 protein is CASSSQGHYGYTF. The CDR3 DNA sequence: TGTGCCAGCAGTTCCCAGGGGCACTATGGCTACACCTTC.

As DNA, the CDR3 is TGTGCCAGCAGCCAAGAGTTTGGGGGGGGGCACACTGAAGCTTTCTTT. It yields the protein CASSQEFGGGHTEAFF. The V gene is TRBV3-1 (or the pseudogene TRBV3-2), the J gene TRBJ1-1; maybe TRBD1 (6 bases). Germline-derived CDR1 and CDR2 are LGHDT and YNNKEL (reference sequence). Trimming stripped 0 bases from V and 3 bases from J, with 14 bases between. The CDR3 covers 16 residues.

The chain joins TRBV10-1 to TRBJ2-1; 10 bases agree with TRBD2. With V trimmed by 3 bases and J by 6 bases, 2 bases remained unmatched. The CDR3 has 14 amino acids. Germline values: CDR1 WNHNN, CDR2 SYGVQD (reference sequence). CDR3 coding DNA: TGCGCCAGCAGTGAAGCGGGAGGGATCAATGAGCAGTTCTTC. This gives the protein CASSEAGGINEQFF.

This clone counts as medium-sized. The rearrangement joins TRBV6-5 to TRBJ2-1; a weak D match, TRBD1 (5 bases). This CDR3 comprises 15 residues. Germline loops: CDR1 MNHEY, CDR2 SVGAGI. The ends were cut back, 5 bases at V and 0 bases at J, with 11 bases in the middle. In DNA form, the CDR3 reads TGTGCCAGCAGTCAGGGTCCCAGCTCCTACAATGAGCAGTTCTTC. Its translation: CASSQGPSSYNEQFF.

The V gene is TRBV6-2 or TRBV6-3, the J gene TRBJ2-7; D gene ambiguous. Germline V gene lookup returns CDR1 MNHEY and CDR2 SVGEGT. This CDR3 comprises 12 residues. Trimming left V 5 bases short and J 4 bases short, with 9 bases between. The CDR3 protein is CASSPTLYEQYF. In nucleotides, the CDR3 is TGTGCCAGCAGTCCAACATTGTACGAGCAGTACTTC.